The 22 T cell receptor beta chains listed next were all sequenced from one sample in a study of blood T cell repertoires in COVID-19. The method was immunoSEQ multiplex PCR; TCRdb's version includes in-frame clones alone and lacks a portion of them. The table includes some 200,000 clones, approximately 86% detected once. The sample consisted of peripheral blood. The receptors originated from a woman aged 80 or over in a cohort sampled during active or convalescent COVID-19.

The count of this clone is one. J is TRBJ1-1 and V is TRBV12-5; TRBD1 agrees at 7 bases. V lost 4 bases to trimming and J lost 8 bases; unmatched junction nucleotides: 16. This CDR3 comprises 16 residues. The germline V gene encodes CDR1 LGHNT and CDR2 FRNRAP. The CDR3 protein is CASGSDRRGGFREAFF. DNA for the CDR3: TGTGCTAGTGGTTCGGACAGGCGAGGGGGTTTTCGGGAAGCTTTCTTT.

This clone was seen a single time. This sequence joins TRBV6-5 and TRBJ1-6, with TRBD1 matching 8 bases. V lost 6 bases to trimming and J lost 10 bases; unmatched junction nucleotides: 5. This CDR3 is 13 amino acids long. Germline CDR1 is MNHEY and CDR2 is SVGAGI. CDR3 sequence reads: CASRAGGRSPLHF. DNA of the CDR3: TGTGCCAGCAGGGCAGGGGGCCGATCACCCCTCCACTTT.

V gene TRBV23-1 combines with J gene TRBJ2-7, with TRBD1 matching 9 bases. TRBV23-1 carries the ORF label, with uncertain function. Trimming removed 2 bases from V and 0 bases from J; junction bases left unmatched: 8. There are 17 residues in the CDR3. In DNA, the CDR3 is TGCGCCAGCAGTCAACTCTGGACAGGGGCGGGCTCCTACGAGCAGTACGTC. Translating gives CASSQLWTGAGSYEQYV.

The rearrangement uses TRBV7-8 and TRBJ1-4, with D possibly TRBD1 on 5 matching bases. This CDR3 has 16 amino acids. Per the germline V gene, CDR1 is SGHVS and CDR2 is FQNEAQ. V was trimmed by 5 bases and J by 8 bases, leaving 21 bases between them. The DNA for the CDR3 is TGTGCCAGCAGCCGTGAGAGACCTCCGGGGGGGGAAAAACTGTTTTTT. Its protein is CASSRERPPGGEKLFF. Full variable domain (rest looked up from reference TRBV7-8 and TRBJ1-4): GAGVSQSPRYKVAKRGQDVALRCDPISGHVSLFWYQQALGQGPEFLTYFQNEAQLDKSGLPSDRFFAERPEGSVSTLKIQRTQQEDSAVYLCASSRERPPGGEKLFFGSGTQLSVL.

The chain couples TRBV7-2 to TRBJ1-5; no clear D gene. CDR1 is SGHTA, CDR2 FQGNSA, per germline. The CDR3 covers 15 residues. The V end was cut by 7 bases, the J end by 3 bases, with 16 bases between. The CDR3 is CASTESGQPNQPQHF. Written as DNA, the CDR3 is TGTGCCAGCACTGAGAGTGGGCAGCCCAATCAGCCCCAGCATTTT.

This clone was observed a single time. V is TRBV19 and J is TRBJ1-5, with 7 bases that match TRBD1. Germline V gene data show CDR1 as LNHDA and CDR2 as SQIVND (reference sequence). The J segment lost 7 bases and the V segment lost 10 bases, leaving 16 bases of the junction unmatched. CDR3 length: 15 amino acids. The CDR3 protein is CATELRPGQKQPQHF. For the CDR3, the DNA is TGTGCCACCGAACTCCGCCCGGGACAGAAGCAGCCCCAGCATTTT.

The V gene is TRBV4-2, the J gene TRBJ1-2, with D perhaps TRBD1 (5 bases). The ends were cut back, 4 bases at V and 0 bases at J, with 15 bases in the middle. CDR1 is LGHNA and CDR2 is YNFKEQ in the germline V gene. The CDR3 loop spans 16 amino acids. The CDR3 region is CASSLQGGPTNYGYTF. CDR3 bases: TGTGCCAGCAGCCTTCAGGGAGGACCTACTAACTATGGCTACACCTTC.

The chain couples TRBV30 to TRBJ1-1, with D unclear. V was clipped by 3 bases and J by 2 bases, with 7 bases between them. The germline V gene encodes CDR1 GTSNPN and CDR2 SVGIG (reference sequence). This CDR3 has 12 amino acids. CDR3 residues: CAWRQYNTEAFF. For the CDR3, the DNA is TGTGCCTGGAGACAGTATAACACTGAAGCTTTCTTT.

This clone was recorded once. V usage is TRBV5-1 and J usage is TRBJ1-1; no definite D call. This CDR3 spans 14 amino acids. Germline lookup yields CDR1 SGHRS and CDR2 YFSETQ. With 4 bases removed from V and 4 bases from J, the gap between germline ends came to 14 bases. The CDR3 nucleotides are TGCGCCAGCAGCCTAGAACCCCCCGCCACTGAAGCTTTCTTT. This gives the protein CASSLEPPATEAFF.

The CDR3 spells CASSNPENYGYTF. As DNA, the CDR3 is TGTGCCAGCAGTAACCCAGAAAACTATGGCTACACCTTC. The chain has TRBV6-6 and TRBJ1-2, with unresolved D. This CDR3 region has 13 residues. Germline-derived CDR1 and CDR2 are MNHNY and SVGAGI (reference sequence). Trimming shortened V by 5 bases and J by 2 bases, and 9 bases separated the two germline ends.

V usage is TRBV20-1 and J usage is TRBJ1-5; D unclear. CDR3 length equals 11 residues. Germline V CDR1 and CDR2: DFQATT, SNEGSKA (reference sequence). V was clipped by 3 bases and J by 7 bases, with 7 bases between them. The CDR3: CSASSGQPQHF. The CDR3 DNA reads TGCAGTGCTAGTTCCGGGCAGCCCCAGCATTTT.

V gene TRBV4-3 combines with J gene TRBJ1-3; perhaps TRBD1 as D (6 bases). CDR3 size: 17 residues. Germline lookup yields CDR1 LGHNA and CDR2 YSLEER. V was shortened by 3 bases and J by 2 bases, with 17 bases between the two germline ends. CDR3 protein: CASSQGKGVSAGNTIYF. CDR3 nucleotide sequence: TGCGCCAGCAGCCAGGGGAAGGGGGTTTCAGCTGGAAACACCATATATTTT.

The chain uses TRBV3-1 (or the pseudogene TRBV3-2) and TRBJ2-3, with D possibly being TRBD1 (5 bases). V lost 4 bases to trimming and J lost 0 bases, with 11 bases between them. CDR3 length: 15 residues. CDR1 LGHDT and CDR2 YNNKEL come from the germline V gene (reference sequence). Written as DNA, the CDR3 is TGTGCCAGCAGCCCGACAGTAAGGAGCACAGATACGCAGTATTTT. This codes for CASSPTVRSTDTQYF.

The CDR3 sequence is CASRGGNYGYTF. The DNA for the CDR3 is TGTGCCAGCAGAGGAGGGAACTATGGCTACACCTTC. V gene TRBV14 combines with J gene TRBJ1-2, with D unresolved. From germline, CDR1 is SGHDN and CDR2 FVKESK. V was shortened by 6 bases and J by 2 bases, with 7 bases between the two germline ends. The CDR3 is 12 residues long.

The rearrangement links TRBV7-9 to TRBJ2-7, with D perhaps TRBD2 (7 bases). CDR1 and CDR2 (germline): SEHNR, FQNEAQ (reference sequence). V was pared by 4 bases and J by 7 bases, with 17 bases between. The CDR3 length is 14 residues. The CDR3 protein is CASSSYGGLREQYF. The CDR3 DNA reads TGTGCCAGCAGCTCCTACGGGGGGCTTAGAGAGCAGTACTTC.

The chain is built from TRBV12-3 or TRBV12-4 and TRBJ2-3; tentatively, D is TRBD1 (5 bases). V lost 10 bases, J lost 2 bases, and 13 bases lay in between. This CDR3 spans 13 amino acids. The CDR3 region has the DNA TGTGCCACCGCCCGACAGTCCACAGATACGCAGTATTTT. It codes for CATARQSTDTQYF.

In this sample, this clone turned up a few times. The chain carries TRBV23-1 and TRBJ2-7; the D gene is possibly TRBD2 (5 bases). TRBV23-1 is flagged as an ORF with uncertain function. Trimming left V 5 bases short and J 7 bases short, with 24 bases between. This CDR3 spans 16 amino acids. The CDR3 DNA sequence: TGCGCCAGCAGTAATACCCCGGAGGAGACCAAAGGGGAGCAGTACTTC. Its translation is CASSNTPEETKGEQYF.

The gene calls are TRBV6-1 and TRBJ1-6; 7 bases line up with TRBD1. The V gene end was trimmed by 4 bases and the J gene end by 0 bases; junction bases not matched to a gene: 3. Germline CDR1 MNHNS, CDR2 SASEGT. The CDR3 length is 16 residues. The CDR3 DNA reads TGTGCCAGCAGTGGACCAGGGGGCTCCTATAATTCACCCCTCCACTTT. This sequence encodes CASSGPGGSYNSPLHF.

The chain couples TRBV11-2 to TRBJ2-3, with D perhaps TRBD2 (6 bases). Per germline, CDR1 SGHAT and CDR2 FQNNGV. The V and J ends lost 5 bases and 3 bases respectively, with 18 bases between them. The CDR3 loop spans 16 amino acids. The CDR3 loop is CASSPRASVGTDTQYF. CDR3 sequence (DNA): TGTGCCAGCAGCCCCCGGGCTAGCGTAGGGACAGATACGCAGTATTTT.

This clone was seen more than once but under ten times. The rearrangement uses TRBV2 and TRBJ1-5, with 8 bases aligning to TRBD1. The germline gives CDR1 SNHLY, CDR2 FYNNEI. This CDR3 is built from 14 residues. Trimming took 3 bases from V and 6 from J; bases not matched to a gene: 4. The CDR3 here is CASSDRTGSQPQHF. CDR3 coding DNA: TGTGCCAGCAGTGACCGGACAGGGTCTCAGCCCCAGCATTTT.

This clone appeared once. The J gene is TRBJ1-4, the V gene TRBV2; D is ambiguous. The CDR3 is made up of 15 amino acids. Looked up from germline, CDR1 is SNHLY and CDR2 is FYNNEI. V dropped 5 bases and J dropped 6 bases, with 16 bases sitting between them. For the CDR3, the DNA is TGTGCCAGCAGTAAGACAAAGGGAGGGTATGAAAAACTGTTTTTT. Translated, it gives CASSKTKGGYEKLFF.

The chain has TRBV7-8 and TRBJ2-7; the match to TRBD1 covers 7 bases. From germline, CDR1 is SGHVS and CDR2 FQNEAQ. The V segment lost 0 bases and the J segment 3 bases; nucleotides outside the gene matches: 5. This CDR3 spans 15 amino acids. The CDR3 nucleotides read TGTGCCAGCAGCTTAGCAGGGGGCGACGTCTACGAGCAGTACGTC. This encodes CASSLAGGDVYEQYV.